This T cell receptor beta chain emerged from a study of blood T cell repertoires in COVID-19. The method was immunoSEQ multiplex PCR; TCRdb's version includes in-frame clones alone and lacks a portion of them. The table records about 47,000 clones, approximately 85% of them present only once. This CDR3 has 10 amino acids. Trimming took off 4 bases at V and 6 bases at J, with 4 bases between the two ends. The V gene's germline CDR1 is MDHEN and CDR2 SYDVKM. The sequenced sample was peripheral blood. V gene TRBV28 combines with J gene TRBJ2-7; D unclear. The TCR was taken from a woman aged 80 or older with COVID-19, enrolled during active disease. The CDR3 region has the DNA TGTGCCAGCAGTTCGTTCGAGCAGTACTTC. Its translation is CASSSFEQYF.